This T cell receptor beta chain is drawn from a study of human T cells and chemical hapten exposure. In TCRdb, the RACE reads were re-called with MiXCR into one record per CDR3 protein. Altogether approximately 74,000 distinct CDR3 sequences are present, 25% to 40% being singletons, with the ten largest covering nearly 9%. Specified time point: patch test 1, 2 weeks after DPC sensitization. The treatment here: therapeutic diphenylcyclopropenone sensitization with weekly scalp DPC. The length of the CDR3 is 12 residues. V was trimmed by 7 bases and J by 4 bases, leaving 10 bases between them. This sequence joins TRBV12-3 or TRBV12-4 and TRBJ1-2; D gene ambiguous. This TCR derives from a man aged 35-49 years with alopecia areata. Some clones in this sample may be carry-over from other donors' samples. Sequenced material: whole blood, taken in connection with sensitization to the hapten diphenylcyclopropenone (DPC). The CDR3 loop reads CASISTAYGYTF. The DNA for the CDR3 is TGTGCCAGCATAAGTACAGCCTATGGCTACACCTTC.